These 28 T cell receptor beta chains originate from one sample sequenced in a study of cytomegalovirus exposure and HLA in healthy donors (dated 2017 in TCRdb). Library method: the immunoSEQ multiplex PCR assay. For the multiplex PCR, a mixture combining 60 forward primers for TCR Vbeta segments and 13 reverse primers for TCR Jbeta segments was used. Not all clones reach the TCRdb copy of this immuneACCESS table, which keeps in-frame sequences only. Checked studies attribute under half of the gap to unresolved V genes and leave the rest unexplained. Present in this sample are approximately 110,000 clones, 67% of which were seen just once. Together, the top ten hold about 8.3% of the sample. Sequencing used PBMCs. The receptors were sampled from a young man in good health and CMV-seropositive.

The chain uses TRBV10-3 and TRBJ2-5; unclear D gene. The J call may be incorrect, as the DNA end agrees better with TRBJ2-7. The CDR3 runs to 10 residues. Germline CDR1 and CDR2: ENHRY and SYGVKD. In DNA, the CDR3 is TGTGCCATCCACCCCTACGAGCAGTACTTC. Its translation: CAIHPYEQYF.

The V gene is TRBV27, the J gene TRBJ1-6; 9 bases map to TRBD1. Trimming at V came to 6 bases and at J to 10 bases, leaving 13 bases not matched to a gene. The CDR3 has 16 residues. Germline CDR1 MNHEY, CDR2 SMNVEV (reference sequence). This chain's CDR3 is CASSRRGQGLWSPLHF. The DNA of the CDR3 is TGTGCCAGCAGCCGCCGGGGACAGGGCCTTTGGTCACCCCTCCACTTT.

This clone was counted only a few times. This sequence joins TRBV4-1 and TRBJ2-6; possible D gene TRBD1, 6 bases. Per germline, CDR1 MGHRA and CDR2 YSYEKL. The CDR3 totals 19 residues. Trimming pared 4 bases from V and 0 bases from J, leaving 19 bases between. CDR3 amino acids: CASSREPGQGLSGANVLTF. Here the CDR3 DNA reads TGCGCCAGCAGCCGAGAGCCGGGACAAGGTCTCTCTGGGGCCAACGTCCTGACTTTC.

V and J are TRBV6-5 and TRBJ1-6; 7 bases fit TRBD1. Germline CDR1 MNHEY, CDR2 SVGAGI. The CDR3 contains 14 residues. The ends lost 4 bases at V and 7 bases at J; junction bases unmatched: 4. The CDR3, as DNA: TGTGCCAGCAGTTCATGGGACAGAAATTCACCCCTCCACTTT. Translation gives CASSSWDRNSPLHF.

The gene calls are TRBV11-2 and TRBJ1-2; 8 bases are shared with TRBD1. V shed 5 bases, J shed 2 bases, and the junction held 10 bases outside the gene matches. CDR1 SGHAT and CDR2 FQNNGV come from the germline V gene. The CDR3 has 16 residues. The CDR3, as DNA: TGTGCCAGCAGCCTATCGGGGACAGGCAGGAACTATGGCTACACCTTC. Translation: CASSLSGTGRNYGYTF. Variable domain in full (rest from reference TRBV11-2 and TRBJ1-2): EAGVAQSPRYKIIEKRQSVAFWCNPISGHATLYWYQQILGQGPKLLIQFQNNGVVDDSQLPKDRFSAERLKGVDSTLKIQPAKLEDSAVYLCASSLSGTGRNYGYTFGSGTRLTVV.

The chain couples TRBV5-1 to TRBJ2-2; 8 nucleotides line up with TRBD2. This CDR3 has 15 amino acids. In germline, CDR1 is SGHRS, CDR2 YFSETQ. Germline trimming cut 0 bases from V and 7 bases from J; bases unmatched to any gene: 5. The CDR3 DNA reads TGCGCCAGCAGCTTGGTCCCAGCGGGGGTCGGGGAGCTGTTTTTT. Its translation is CASSLVPAGVGELFF.

This clone has a handful of counts. The chain carries TRBV6-1 and TRBJ1-1; TRBD1 agrees at 9 bases. V was pared by 6 bases and J by 5 bases, with 4 bases of the junction left unmatched. Germline V gives CDR1 MNHNS, CDR2 SASEGT. The CDR3 length is 13 residues. CDR3 protein: CASRRDRATEAFF. The CDR3 nucleotides are TGTGCCAGCAGGAGGGACAGGGCAACTGAAGCTTTCTTT.

V is TRBV7-9 and J is TRBJ2-3; the D gene is possibly TRBD2 (6 bases). The V end lost 5 bases, the J end lost 3 bases, and 27 bases lay between the germline ends. In germline, CDR1 is SEHNR, CDR2 FQNEAQ (reference sequence). The CDR3 runs 19 residues. CDR3 protein: CASSADYGSHQLTTDTQYF. CDR3 nucleotide sequence: TGTGCCAGCAGCGCAGACTACGGGAGCCACCAGCTAACGACAGATACGCAGTATTTT.

The V call is TRBV5-1, the J call TRBJ2-3; D is possibly TRBD1 (6 bases). Germline lookup yields CDR1 SGHRS and CDR2 YFSETQ. With 4 bases removed from V and 1 base from J, the gap between germline ends came to 19 bases. The CDR3 is 17 residues long. The chain's CDR3 is CASSPTSRQVRTDTQYF. In nucleotides, the CDR3 is TGCGCCAGCAGCCCAACATCGAGACAGGTTCGCACAGATACGCAGTATTTT.

This CDR3 is CASRGTEDTGELFF. The DNA for the CDR3 is TGTGCCAGCCGGGGAACAGAAGACACCGGGGAGCTGTTTTTT. This sequence joins TRBV6-1 and TRBJ2-2, with D possibly being TRBD2 (5 bases). The CDR3 runs to 14 residues. Germline lookup yields CDR1 MNHNS and CDR2 SASEGT. Deletions cut 8 bases from V and 3 bases from J, with 13 bases between.

The rearrangement links TRBV19 to TRBJ1-1; 7 nucleotides match TRBD1. The CDR3 runs 17 residues. The ends lost 3 bases at V and 1 base at J; junction bases unmatched: 11. The germline V gene encodes CDR1 LNHDA and CDR2 SQIVND (reference sequence). CDR3 protein: CASSIRQGTHQNTEAFF. For the CDR3, the DNA is TGTGCCAGTAGTATCCGACAGGGTACCCACCAGAACACTGAAGCTTTCTTT.

This clone was seen more than once but under ten times. This chain connects TRBV5-8 to TRBJ2-5; 10 bases are shared with TRBD2. The J segment lost 6 bases and the V segment lost 3 bases, leaving 14 bases of the junction unmatched. CDR3 size: 17 residues. Per the germline V gene, CDR1 is SGHTS and CDR2 is YDEGEE. CDR3 region: CASSSGKLAGVRKTQYF. The CDR3 coding sequence is TGTGCCAGCAGCTCCGGGAAGCTAGCGGGGGTACGAAAGACCCAGTACTTC. The variable domain in full, completed from reference TRBV5-8 and TRBJ2-5, reads EAGVTQSPTHLIKTRGQQATLRCSPISGHTSVYWYQQALGLGLQFLLWYDEGEERNRGNFPPRFSGRQFPNYSSELNVNALELEDSALYLCASSSGKLAGVRKTQYFGPGTRLLVL.

This rearrangement joins TRBV6-5 to TRBJ1-2; D may be TRBD1 (6 bases). The CDR3 runs to 14 residues. V was shortened by 5 bases and J by 7 bases, with 17 bases between the two germline ends. CDR1 is MNHEY and CDR2 is SVGAGI in the germline V gene. Here the CDR3 DNA reads TGTGCCAGCAGTGCCGGGGCAGGGGCTTCTGGCTACACCTTC. It codes for CASSAGAGASGYTF.

This sequence joins TRBV6-1 and TRBJ1-2; D unresolved. In germline, CDR1 is MNHNS, CDR2 SASEGT. V was clipped by 4 bases and J by 8 bases, with 14 bases between them. CDR3 size: 13 residues. This chain's CDR3 is CASSVLRDQGYTF. The CDR3 DNA is TGTGCCAGCAGTGTGTTGAGGGATCAGGGCTACACCTTC.

The chain is built from TRBV7-9 and TRBJ1-3, with no clear D. CDR1 is SEHNR and CDR2 is FQNEAQ in the germline V gene (reference sequence). The CDR3 is 13 amino acids. V was trimmed by 4 bases and J by 3 bases, leaving 7 bases between them. CDR3 bases: TGTGCCAGCAGCTCGCCTATTGGAAACACCATATATTTT. It codes for CASSSPIGNTIYF.

In this sample, this clone turned up a few times. The J gene is TRBJ1-1, the V gene TRBV5-1, with 8 bases that match TRBD1. V was clipped by 4 bases and J by 4 bases; unmatched bases: 9. The CDR3 is made up of 15 amino acids. In germline, CDR1 is SGHRS, CDR2 YFSETQ. DNA for the CDR3: TGCGCCAGCAGCCCAACAGGGGGGATCGTCACTGAAGCTTTCTTT. Translating it yields CASSPTGGIVTEAFF.

The chain couples TRBV4-1 to TRBJ1-1; 11 bases align to TRBD1. Germline loops: CDR1 MGHRA, CDR2 YSYEKL. The CDR3 runs to 15 residues. V shed 1 base, J shed 4 bases, and the junction held 2 bases outside the gene matches. In DNA, the CDR3 is TGCGCCAGCAGCCAAGGAGGGACAGGGGGCACTGAAGCTTTCTTT. Its protein product is CASSQGGTGGTEAFF.

This rearrangement joins TRBV28 to TRBJ1-1, with D possibly matching TRBD1 (5 bases). The CDR3 sequence is 14 residues long. Trimming removed 3 bases at V and 1 base at J, with 9 bases between. The germline V gene has CDR1 MDHEN and CDR2 SYDVKM. The CDR3 loop is CASSFGGSNTEAFF. DNA for the CDR3: TGTGCCAGCAGTTTTGGGGGGTCGAACACTGAAGCTTTCTTT.

The chain combines TRBV7-9 with TRBJ1-3; 7 bases align to TRBD1. The CDR3 covers 16 residues. Germline V lookup: CDR1 SEHNR, CDR2 FQNEAQ (reference sequence). With 5 bases clipped from V and 0 bases from J, the junction kept 7 bases outside the gene matches. This CDR3 reads CASSTGQESSGNTIYF. CDR3 in DNA: TGTGCCAGCAGCACAGGACAGGAGAGCTCTGGAAACACCATATATTTT.

The J gene is TRBJ2-4, the V gene TRBV4-1; 14 bases are shared with TRBD2. The J segment lost 4 bases and the V segment lost 0 bases, leaving 5 bases of the junction unmatched. This CDR3 comprises 18 residues. Germline V gene lookup returns CDR1 MGHRA and CDR2 YSYEKL. DNA for the CDR3: TGCGCCAGCAGCCAAGAGAGAGGGACTAGCGGGGGTAAAAACATTCAGTACTTC. Translated, it gives CASSQERGTSGGKNIQYF.

The CDR3 DNA reads TGTGCCAGCAGCTTAGGGGTTGTGGAGTACACTGAAGCTTTCTTT. This encodes CASSLGVVEYTEAFF. The gene calls are TRBV11-1 and TRBJ1-1; unclear D gene. The CDR3 covers 15 residues. Trimming stripped 1 base from V and 3 bases from J, with 12 bases between. Germline loops: CDR1 SGHAT, CDR2 FQDESV (reference sequence).

This chain connects TRBV28 to TRBJ1-4; D gene ambiguous. The CDR3 consists of 16 residues. The V gene's germline CDR1 is MDHEN and CDR2 SYDVKM. V was cut by 4 bases and J by 3 bases, with 15 bases left in between. This CDR3 is CASSSQTGAANEKLFF. CDR3 DNA sequence: TGTGCCAGCAGTTCCCAAACGGGTGCGGCTAATGAAAAACTGTTTTTT.

The rearrangement links TRBV6-6 to TRBJ1-1, with D perhaps TRBD1 (5 bases). Trimming took off 6 bases at V and 0 bases at J, with 14 bases between the two ends. Per the germline V gene, CDR1 is MNHNY and CDR2 is SVGAGI (reference sequence). This CDR3 has 15 residues. CDR3 sequence (DNA): TGTGCCAGCAGCCCCGGACAAAACATGAACACTGAAGCTTTCTTT. It is translated as CASSPGQNMNTEAFF.

The J gene is TRBJ2-5, the V gene TRBV5-1, with 9 bases fitting TRBD2. CDR1 is SGHRS, CDR2 YFSETQ, per germline. The V and J ends lost 0 bases and 3 bases, in that order; junction bases with no gene match: 6. The CDR3 runs 16 residues. As DNA, the CDR3 is TGCGCCAGCAGCTTGGGGAGCGGGGGGCCGGAAGAGACCCAGTACTTC. Protein: CASSLGSGGPEETQYF.

The J gene is TRBJ1-4, the V gene TRBV29-1; a weak D match, TRBD1 (5 bases). Germline loops: CDR1 SQVTM, CDR2 ANQGSEA. V was trimmed by 6 bases and J by 5 bases, leaving 16 bases between them. There are 14 residues in the CDR3. In nucleotides, the CDR3 is TGCAGCGTGGGCACCCCCGGGGGGAATGAAAAACTGTTTTTT. Its translation is CSVGTPGGNEKLFF. The variable domain in full, completed from reference TRBV29-1 and TRBJ1-4, reads SAVISQKPSRDICQRGTSLTIQCQVDSQVTMMFWYRQQPGQSLTLIATANQGSEATYESGFVIDKFPISRPNLTFSTLTVSNMSPEDSSIYLCSVGTPGGNEKLFFGSGTQLSVL.

V and J are TRBV10-2 and TRBJ2-7, with 8 positions matching TRBD2. This CDR3 spans 14 amino acids. Germline-derived CDR1 and CDR2 are WSHSY and SAAADI. Trimming cost V 2 bases and J 4 bases; bases outside gene matches: 4. The CDR3 protein is CASSEAGGMYEQYF. The CDR3 coding sequence is TGCGCCAGCAGTGAGGCGGGGGGCATGTACGAGCAGTACTTC.

The rearrangement links TRBV6-6 to TRBJ2-3; no clear D. The V gene's germline CDR1 is MNHNY and CDR2 SVGAGI (reference sequence). This CDR3 region has 16 residues. V was pared by 0 bases and J by 2 bases, with 12 bases between. The CDR3 spells CASSYSSLSFTDTQYF. In DNA, the CDR3 is TGTGCCAGCAGTTACTCGAGTTTGTCTTTCACAGATACGCAGTATTTT.

The rearrangement joins TRBV27 to TRBJ2-3; 11 bases line up with TRBD2. The junction had 4 bases not matched to a gene; V was cut back by 5 bases and J by 3 bases. This CDR3 has 15 amino acids. Germline V CDR1 and CDR2: MNHEY, SMNVEV (reference sequence). CDR3 DNA: TGTGCCAGCAGTCCGGGACTAGCGGTGACAGATACGCAGTATTTT. Protein sequence: CASSPGLAVTDTQYF.